This paragraph reports one T cell receptor (beta chain). Germline values: CDR1 MNHEY, CDR2 SVGAGI. This CDR3 is built from 13 residues. V shed 5 bases and J 2 bases; nucleotides not matched to a gene: 2. The entry originates in a study of OX40 agonist ivuxolimab in advanced cancers. On the study more broadly: Ivuxolimab, an agonistic anti-OX40 (CD134) antibody, was given to patients. Ivuxolimab was delivered to patients intravenously every 2 weeks at doses spanning 0.01 to 10 mg/kg.

Assay: immunoSEQ multiplex PCR; the TCRdb copy retains only in-frame clones and omits some. The sample holds under 60,000 clones; around 94% are singletons and the top ten take 9% to 15%. Individuals having autoimmune disease history or systemic immunosuppression were not enrolled. V is TRBV6-5 and J is TRBJ2-7; 8 bases agree with TRBD1. This receptor was obtained from an adult with an advanced solid tumor such as melanoma, head and neck, liver or kidney cancer. Sequencing was performed on CD4+ or CD8+ T cells sorted from blood, taken in a trial of the OX40 agonist ivuxolimab. Here the CDR3 reads CASSRDRTYEQYF. In DNA form, the CDR3 reads TGTGCCAGCAGTCGGGACAGGACCTACGAGCAGTACTTC.